Below are 24 T cell receptor beta chains sequenced from a single sample in a study of blood T cell repertoires in COVID-19. Assay: immunoSEQ multiplex PCR; the TCRdb copy retains only in-frame clones and omits some. The table lists roughly 220,000 clones, around 82% of them singletons. The sample was PBMCs or T cells enriched from blood (not recorded which). The receptors here all came from a man aged 25-45 years with acute COVID-19.

Note on this clone: The sample holds other DNA sequences that translate to the same CDR3. This sequence joins TRBV18 and TRBJ1-2; 7 bases align to TRBD1. After removal of 3 bases from V and 4 bases from J, the junction contained 5 bases not matched to a gene. This CDR3 has 14 residues. Looked up from germline, CDR1 is KGHSH and CDR2 is LQKENI. The CDR3 DNA reads as TGTGCCAGCTCACCTGGGACAGACCCCTATGGCTACACCTTC. This encodes CASSPGTDPYGYTF.

Comment on this clone: Other DNA sequences within the sample encode an identical CDR3. The chain combines TRBV27 with TRBJ1-6; D gene ambiguous. Trimming cost V 4 bases and J 10 bases, with 8 bases left between them. The CDR3 covers 12 residues. CDR1 is MNHEY, CDR2 SMNVEV, per germline (reference sequence). CDR3 nucleotide sequence: TGTGCCAGCAGTTGGGCGGGATCACCCCTCCACTTT. Translating gives CASSWAGSPLHF.

The rearrangement links TRBV2 to TRBJ1-5; D remains ambiguous. The V and J ends lost 1 base and 4 bases respectively, with 5 bases between them. CDR1 and CDR2 from the germline V gene are SNHLY and FYNNEI. This CDR3 is 13 amino acids long. CDR3 coding DNA: TGTGCCAGCAGTGAAGACAGAAATCAGCCCCAGCATTTT. Protein product: CASSEDRNQPQHF.

CDR3 residues: CASFGGGLTDTQYF. Here the CDR3 DNA reads TGCGCCAGCTTCGGCGGGGGGCTCACAGATACGCAGTATTTT. V usage is TRBV5-1 and J usage is TRBJ2-3; 8 bases match TRBD2. CDR3 length equals 14 residues. CDR1 SGHRS and CDR2 YFSETQ come from the germline V gene. The V and J ends lost 7 bases and 2 bases, in that order; junction bases with no gene match: 6.

The chain combines TRBV7-9 with TRBJ2-1; D is perhaps TRBD2 (6 bases). The CDR3 is 14 residues long. V lost 6 bases and J lost 12, with 21 bases in between. Germline CDR1 SEHNR, CDR2 FQNEAQ (reference sequence). Here the CDR3 reads CASSFPGTHSTQFF. The CDR3 coding sequence is TGTGCCAGCAGTTTTCCCGGGACTCACTCCACGCAGTTCTTC.

The gene calls are TRBV19 and TRBJ1-4; D is undetermined. This CDR3 has 16 amino acids. Germline-derived CDR1 and CDR2 are LNHDA and SQIVND (reference sequence). The V end was cut by 4 bases, the J end by 8 bases, with 20 bases between. Here the CDR3 DNA reads TGTGCCAGTAGTACGTATGTCGCCCTGGCAGCGGAAAAACTGTTTTTT. Translation: CASSTYVALAAEKLFF.

The rearrangement uses TRBV28 and TRBJ2-5, with a tentative D call TRBD2 (5 bases). Looked up from germline, CDR1 is MDHEN and CDR2 is SYDVKM. CDR3 size: 13 residues. Between the trimmed V and J ends, which lost 6 bases and 4 bases, there was a span of 12 bases. The CDR3 spells CASRPPGLETQYF. In DNA, the CDR3 is TGTGCCAGCAGACCCCCGGGGTTAGAGACCCAGTACTTC.

This clone was observed once. The chain joins TRBV28 to TRBJ1-2; 8 bases are shared with TRBD1. Losses at the gene ends were 5 bases for V and 6 bases for J; bases not matched to a gene: 8. This CDR3 contains 14 residues. Germline values: CDR1 MDHEN, CDR2 SYDVKM. For the CDR3, the DNA is TGTGCCAGCAGTCCCTGGACAGGGAGTCATGGCTACACCTTC. This gives the protein CASSPWTGSHGYTF.

The gene calls are TRBV6-1 and TRBJ1-1; 8 bases agree with TRBD1. The CDR3 has 14 residues. J was trimmed by 10 bases and V by 1 base; bases with no gene match: 8. Germline lookup yields CDR1 MNHNS and CDR2 SASEGT. CDR3 coding DNA: TGTGCCAGCAGTGAAGGGGGCAGGGGGCTAACAGCTTTCTTT. It yields the protein CASSEGGRGLTAFF.

The V call is TRBV9, the J call TRBJ2-5; 7 bases agree with TRBD1. The CDR3 runs 13 residues. Germline V gives CDR1 SGDLS, CDR2 YYNGEE. V was clipped by 4 bases and J by 5 bases; unmatched bases: 5. CDR3 sequence (DNA): TGTGCCAGCAGCCTACAGGGGTCGGAGACCCAGTACTTC. It yields the protein CASSLQGSETQYF.

This chain links TRBV10-3 with TRBJ2-3; 8 nucleotides agree with TRBD1. The J segment lost 4 bases and the V segment lost 6 bases, leaving 6 bases of the junction unmatched. CDR3 length: 14 amino acids. Germline CDR1 is ENHRY and CDR2 is SYGVKD. Here the CDR3 reads CAIRPGQGADTQYF. In DNA form, the CDR3 reads TGTGCCATCAGGCCCGGACAGGGAGCAGATACGCAGTATTTT.

The chain has TRBV7-2 and TRBJ1-2; TRBD1 matches at 7 bases. V was pared by 2 bases and J by 1 base, with 7 bases of the junction left unmatched. The V gene's germline CDR1 is SGHTA and CDR2 FQGNSA. The CDR3 is 16 amino acids. CDR3 amino acids: CASSLQTGTFNYGYTF. CDR3 nucleotide sequence: TGTGCCAGCAGCTTACAGACAGGGACATTTAACTATGGCTACACCTTC.

This chain joins TRBV3-1 (or the pseudogene TRBV3-2) and TRBJ2-1; 7 nucleotides agree with TRBD1. Germline V gives CDR1 LGHDT, CDR2 YNNKEL (reference sequence). V lost 4 bases and J lost 6; bases outside the gene matches: 3. The CDR3 length is 13 residues. CDR3 nucleotide sequence: TGTGCCAGCAGCCTCAGACAGGGCAATGAGCAGTTCTTC. Translated: CASSLRQGNEQFF.

The J gene is TRBJ1-1, the V gene TRBV29-1; no reliable D call. The CDR3 is made up of 12 amino acids. V was pared by 2 bases and J by 4 bases, with 8 bases between. Germline CDR1 is SQVTM and CDR2 is ANQGSEA. CDR3 loop: CSVELRGTEAFF. The CDR3 region has the DNA TGCAGCGTTGAACTCCGGGGCACTGAAGCTTTCTTT.

The chain employs TRBV7-9 and TRBJ2-5, with TRBD1 identical over 7 bases. From germline, CDR1 is SEHNR and CDR2 FQNEAQ (reference sequence). The CDR3 has 15 residues. V lost 5 bases and J lost 5; bases outside the gene matches: 11. The CDR3 loop reads CASSPTDRYTETQYF. CDR3 bases: TGTGCCAGCAGCCCCACGGACAGGTACACGGAGACCCAGTACTTC.

J is TRBJ2-2 and V is TRBV2, with 9 bases that match TRBD1. Germline assignment: CDR1 SNHLY and CDR2 FYNNEI. Trimming at V came to 7 bases and at J to 3 bases, leaving 6 bases not matched to a gene. CDR3 size: 15 residues. CDR3 sequence (DNA): TGTGCCAGCACCCCCCGGACAGGGGACACCGGGGAGCTGTTTTTT. It codes for CASTPRTGDTGELFF.

This clone was observed a handful of times. The chain employs TRBV30 and TRBJ1-5; D ambiguous. This CDR3 is 13 amino acids long. Trimming took off 1 base at V and 4 bases at J, with 8 bases between the two ends. CDR1 GTSNPN and CDR2 SVGIG come from the germline V gene (reference sequence). The CDR3 sequence is CAWSGARNQPQHF. The DNA of the CDR3 is TGTGCCTGGAGTGGAGCTCGGAATCAGCCCCAGCATTTT.

This chain joins TRBV10-1 and TRBJ2-1, with D possibly being TRBD2 (7 bases). The CDR3 has 20 residues. Germline V CDR1 and CDR2: WNHNN, SYGVQD (reference sequence). V was cut by 6 bases and J by 4 bases, with 31 bases left in between. The CDR3 DNA reads as TGCGCCAGCAGCAAACGGTACGCGGGGGCCAAAACAGCCCAATACAATGAGCAGTTCTTC. Amino acids: CASSKRYAGAKTAQYNEQFF.

This CDR3 is CASSGQGLYTGELFF. CDR3 nucleotides: TGTGCCAGCAGTGGACAGGGACTGTACACCGGGGAGCTGTTTTTT. V is TRBV25-1 and J is TRBJ2-2; tentative D call: TRBD1 (7 bases). Per germline, CDR1 MGHDK and CDR2 SYGVNS. Trimming took 4 bases from V and 3 from J, leaving 12 bases between them. The CDR3 is made up of 15 amino acids.

This clone was picked up a small number of times. The chain couples TRBV27 to TRBJ2-7, with 11 positions matching TRBD2. The CDR3 consists of 14 residues. The J segment lost 7 bases and the V segment lost 6 bases, leaving 8 bases of the junction unmatched. Germline assignment: CDR1 MNHEY and CDR2 SMNVEV (reference sequence). CDR3 in amino acids: CASSPGWTSGEQYF. CDR3 nucleotides: TGTGCCAGCAGCCCGGGCTGGACTAGCGGGGAGCAGTACTTC.

The V and J genes are TRBV4-2 and TRBJ1-3, with unresolved D. Germline CDR1 and CDR2: LGHNA and YNFKEQ. The CDR3 contains 16 residues. With 4 bases removed from V and 0 bases from J, the gap between germline ends came to 13 bases. The CDR3 spells CASSPTTANSGNTIYF. The CDR3 DNA is TGTGCCAGCAGCCCTACCACAGCAAACTCTGGAAACACCATATATTTT.

This clone has a single count. The rearrangement joins TRBV24-1 to TRBJ1-3; 8 bases align to TRBD1. J lost 2 bases, V lost 0 bases, and 2 bases had no gene match. The CDR3 extends over 16 amino acids. Looked up from germline, CDR1 is KGHDR and CDR2 is SFDVKD. In DNA, the CDR3 is TGTGCCACCAGTGATTTGGCCAGGGGGCCTGGAAACACCATATATTTT. It encodes CATSDLARGPGNTIYF.

This rearrangement joins TRBV28 to TRBJ2-3, with TRBD2 identical over 7 bases. This CDR3 region has 13 residues. The trim removed 5 bases at V and 6 bases at J, leaving 5 bases unmatched. Germline assignment: CDR1 MDHEN and CDR2 SYDVKM. CDR3: CASSSGASDTQYF. CDR3 DNA: TGTGCCAGCAGTAGCGGGGCATCGGATACGCAGTATTTT.

This chain links TRBV19 with TRBJ1-1, with D maybe TRBD1 (6 bases). CDR1 LNHDA and CDR2 SQIVND come from the germline V gene (reference sequence). The CDR3 is made up of 15 amino acids. The V gene lost 6 bases and the J gene lost 4 bases, with 18 bases spanning the gap. The CDR3 DNA sequence: TGTGCCAGTAGGGGATCGGGGGGCCGGGGCACTGAAGCTTTCTTT. It codes for CASRGSGGRGTEAFF.